This T cell receptor (beta chain) was documented in a study of cytomegalovirus exposure and HLA in healthy donors. Overall study findings and caveats: As a later analysis showed, a missense DCLRE1C variant was linked to trimming of TCR beta V- and J-genes. Sequence variants that were highly shared formed a cluster that was likely a sequencing artifact. Later analysis showed TCR association rates varying by HLA locus, highest for DRB1 and lowest for HLA-C. In the analysis, some V segments, TRBV6-2 and TRBV6-3 included, were excluded as indistinguishable.

Concerning this clone itself: What it recognizes is unknown.

Both 60 Vbeta primers and 13 Jbeta primers went into the PCR. Repertoires were generated with immunoSEQ multiplex PCR, while TCRdb's copy carries only in-frame clones and drops some. This sample has 120,000 or so clones, with more than 65% found just once. V was cut by 4 bases and J by 4 bases, with 13 bases left in between. The CDR3 sequence is 14 residues long. Germline values: CDR1 SGHNT, CDR2 YYREEE (reference sequence). The chain has TRBV5-4 and TRBJ2-3; perhaps TRBD2 as D (6 bases). Sequencing used PBMCs. This clonotype originated in a man aged 18 to 29 in good health and CMV-seropositive. The CDR3 spells CASSSRGTADTQYF. CDR3 bases: TGTGCCAGCAGCAGCCGGGGGACGGCAGATACGCAGTATTTT. The full variable domain, its missing parts supplied by reference TRBV5-4 and TRBJ2-3, is ETGVTQSPTHLIKTRGQQVTLRCSSQSGHNTVSWYQQALGQGPQFIFQYYREEENGRGNFPPRFSGLQFPNYSSELNVNALELDDSALYLCASSSRGTADTQYFGPGTRLTVL.